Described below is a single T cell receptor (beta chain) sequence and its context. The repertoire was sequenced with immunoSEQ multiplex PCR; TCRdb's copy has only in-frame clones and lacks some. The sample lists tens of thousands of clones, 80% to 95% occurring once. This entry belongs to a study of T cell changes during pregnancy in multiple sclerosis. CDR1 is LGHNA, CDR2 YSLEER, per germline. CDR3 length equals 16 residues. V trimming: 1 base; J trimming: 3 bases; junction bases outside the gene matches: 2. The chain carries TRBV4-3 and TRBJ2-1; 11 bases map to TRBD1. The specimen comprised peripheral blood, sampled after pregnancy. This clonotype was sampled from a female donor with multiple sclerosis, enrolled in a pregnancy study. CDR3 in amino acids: CASSQGGQGDYNEQFF. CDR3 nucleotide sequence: TGCGCCAGCAGCCAAGGGGGACAGGGGGACTACAATGAGCAGTTCTTC.